The rows below give T cell receptor beta chains drawn from one sample of a study of T cells in Graves' hyperthyroidism and ophthalmopathy. MiXCR was run by TCRdb on the multiplex PCR reads, yielding one entry per CDR3 protein. The table includes 500,000 to 750,000 distinct CDR3 sequences, 15% to 18% detected once. The source material was blood. These receptors originate from a woman aged 30 to 39 with Graves' hyperthyroidism. Each CDR3 is given with its conserved first and last residue. The D gene is left open where the match is weak. A row's size may be missing; if present it is once, few, many or a size class.

v_call: TRBV19
clone_size: -
d_call: -
j_call: TRBJ1-2
cdr3_aa: CASRYSHGYTF
cdr3_nt: TGTGCCAGTAGATACAGCCATGGCTACACCTTC

v_call: TRBV19
clone_size: few
d_call: -
j_call: TRBJ1-2
cdr3_aa: CASRAPGHNYGYTF
cdr3_nt: TGTGCCAGTAGAGCCCCTGGACATAACTATGGCTACACCTTC

v_call: TRBV11-2
clone_size: many
d_call: -
j_call: TRBJ2-6
cdr3_aa: CASSLFSGAGANVLTF
cdr3_nt: TGTGCCAGCAGCTTATTCTCAGGGGCTGGGGCCAACGTCCTGACTTTC

v_call: TRBV7-2
clone_size: many
d_call: TRBD2
j_call: TRBJ2-1
cdr3_aa: CASSFLGRDEQFF
cdr3_nt: TGTGCCAGCAGCTTCCTCGGGAGGGATGAGCAGTTCTTC

v_call: TRBV19
clone_size: few
d_call: -
j_call: TRBJ2-1
cdr3_aa: CASRLGTGQNEQFF
cdr3_nt: TGTGCCAGTAGGCTCGGCACAGGGCAGAATGAGCAGTTCTTC

v_call: TRBV27
clone_size: many
d_call: TRBD1
j_call: TRBJ1-6
cdr3_aa: CASSLRPGQGAYSPLHF
cdr3_nt: TGTGCCAGCAGTTTACGTCCCGGACAGGGGGCTTATTCACCCCTCCACTTT

v_call: TRBV12-3/TRBV12-4
clone_size: many
d_call: TRBD2
j_call: TRBJ2-3
cdr3_aa: CASSSAGADTQYF
cdr3_nt: TGTGCCAGCAGTTCGGCGGGAGCGGATACGCAGTATTTT

v_call: TRBV30
clone_size: many
d_call: -
j_call: TRBJ2-7
cdr3_aa: CAWGTNYEQYF
cdr3_nt: TGTGCGTGGGGGACAAACTACGAGCAGTACTTC

v_call: TRBV7-8
clone_size: many
d_call: TRBD1
j_call: TRBJ1-1
cdr3_aa: CASSPRPGQENTEAFF
cdr3_nt: TGTGCCAGCAGCCCTAGGCCGGGACAGGAGAACACTGAAGCTTTCTTT

v_call: TRBV12-3/TRBV12-4
clone_size: -
d_call: TRBD1
j_call: TRBJ2-7
cdr3_aa: CASSSAGTGTRYEQYF
cdr3_nt: TGTGCCAGCAGTTCAGCCGGGACAGGGACCCGCTACGAGCAGTACTTC

v_call: TRBV7-9
clone_size: few
d_call: -
j_call: TRBJ1-1
cdr3_aa: CASSLDYGRNTEAFF
cdr3_nt: TGTGCCAGCAGCTTAGACTACGGCAGGAACACTGAAGCTTTCTTT

v_call: TRBV18
clone_size: -
d_call: -
j_call: TRBJ2-1
cdr3_aa: CASSPPSKRGNEQFF
cdr3_nt: TGTGCCAGCTCACCCCCATCTAAACGGGGGAATGAGCAGTTCTTC

v_call: TRBV19
clone_size: -
d_call: -
j_call: TRBJ2-5
cdr3_aa: CASSIGQGETQYF
cdr3_nt: TGTGCCAGTAGTATTGGGCAGGGGGAGACCCAGTACTTC

v_call: TRBV18
clone_size: many
d_call: -
j_call: TRBJ2-2
cdr3_aa: CASSRQSTGELFF
cdr3_nt: TGTGCCAGCTCACGACAGAGCACCGGGGAGCTGTTTTTT

v_call: TRBV2
clone_size: few
d_call: TRBD2
j_call: TRBJ2-3
cdr3_aa: CASSEGLAGITDTQYF
cdr3_nt: TGTGCCAGCAGTGAAGGACTAGCGGGGATCACAGATACGCAGTATTTT

v_call: TRBV30
clone_size: many
d_call: TRBD1
j_call: TRBJ1-1
cdr3_aa: CAWSMTGVNTEAFF
cdr3_nt: TGTGCCTGGAGTATGACAGGGGTGAACACTGAAGCTTTCTTT

v_call: TRBV6-5
clone_size: -
d_call: -
j_call: TRBJ2-7
cdr3_aa: CASSYSELSYEQYF
cdr3_nt: TGTGCCAGCAGTTACAGCGAGCTCTCCTACGAGCAGTACTTC

v_call: TRBV3-1
clone_size: -
d_call: -
j_call: TRBJ2-1
cdr3_aa: CASSPPGESAHNEQFF
cdr3_nt: TGTGCCAGCAGCCCCCCTGGGGAATCCGCCCACAATGAGCAGTTCTTC

v_call: TRBV28
clone_size: -
d_call: TRBD1
j_call: TRBJ2-5
cdr3_aa: CASSLHRGTLQETQYF
cdr3_nt: TGTGCCAGCAGTTTACACAGGGGGACGCTGCAAGAGACCCAGTACTTC

v_call: TRBV7-2
clone_size: many
d_call: TRBD2
j_call: TRBJ2-3
cdr3_aa: CASNRRGMTSGTDTQYF
cdr3_nt: TGTGCCAGTAACCGAAGGGGGATGACTAGCGGCACAGATACGCAGTATTTT

v_call: TRBV30
clone_size: -
d_call: TRBD1
j_call: TRBJ1-5
cdr3_aa: CAWSGTGGGQPQHF
cdr3_nt: TGTGCCTGGAGTGGGACAGGGGGCGGTCAGCCCCAGCATTTT

v_call: TRBV20-1
clone_size: -
d_call: TRBD2
j_call: TRBJ2-1
cdr3_aa: CSALSSGASYNEQFF
cdr3_nt: TGCAGTGCTCTCTCTAGCGGAGCCTCCTACAATGAGCAGTTCTTC

v_call: TRBV10-3
clone_size: few
d_call: TRBD1
j_call: TRBJ2-5
cdr3_aa: CAISDPGTGGPPGNF
cdr3_nt: TGTGCCATCAGTGACCCCGGGACAGGAGGCCCCCCCGGGAACTTC

v_call: TRBV3-1
clone_size: many
d_call: -
j_call: TRBJ1-4
cdr3_aa: CASSQELEFGEKLFF
cdr3_nt: TGTGCCAGCAGCCAAGAATTGGAGTTCGGAGAAAAACTGTTTTTT

v_call: TRBV11-2
clone_size: -
d_call: -
j_call: TRBJ1-3
cdr3_aa: CASSQETVVHSGNTIYF
cdr3_nt: TGTGCCAGCAGCCAAGAGACAGTGGTACACTCTGGAAACACCATATATTTT

v_call: TRBV4-1
clone_size: -
d_call: -
j_call: TRBJ2-5
cdr3_aa: CASSQANREETQYF
cdr3_nt: TGCGCCAGCAGCCAAGCGAACAGGGAGGAGACCCAGTACTTC

v_call: TRBV11-2
clone_size: many
d_call: -
j_call: TRBJ1-2
cdr3_aa: CASSLERYGYTF
cdr3_nt: TGTGCCAGCAGCTTAGAACGCTATGGCTACACCTTC

v_call: TRBV5-1
clone_size: many
d_call: TRBD2
j_call: TRBJ2-7
cdr3_aa: CASSPRLAGAFEQYF
cdr3_nt: TGCGCCAGCAGCCCACGACTAGCGGGAGCTTTCGAGCAGTACTTC

v_call: TRBV28
clone_size: many
d_call: -
j_call: TRBJ2-5
cdr3_aa: CASSSFTGQETQYF
cdr3_nt: TGTGCCAGCAGTTCTTTTACCGGGCAAGAGACCCAGTACTTC

v_call: TRBV4-1
clone_size: -
d_call: TRBD1
j_call: TRBJ2-3
cdr3_aa: CASSQVVTLGTGPDTQYF
cdr3_nt: TGCGCCAGCAGCCAAGTGGTGACGTTGGGGACAGGGCCAGATACGCAGTATTTT

v_call: TRBV6-1
clone_size: -
d_call: -
j_call: TRBJ2-1
cdr3_aa: CASSYWSALGNEQFF
cdr3_nt: TGTGCCAGCAGTTATTGGTCAGCTTTAGGCAATGAGCAGTTCTTC

v_call: TRBV20-1
clone_size: few
d_call: TRBD2
j_call: TRBJ2-7
cdr3_aa: CSANPGLGYYEQYF
cdr3_nt: TGCAGTGCTAACCCAGGACTAGGGTACTACGAGCAGTACTTC

v_call: TRBV7-9
clone_size: many
d_call: -
j_call: TRBJ2-2
cdr3_aa: CASSFGPGELFF
cdr3_nt: TGTGCCAGCAGCTTTGGTCCCGGGGAGCTGTTTTTT

v_call: TRBV20-1
clone_size: few
d_call: -
j_call: TRBJ2-2
cdr3_aa: CSASLQDTGELFF
cdr3_nt: TGCAGTGCTAGTCTACAGGACACCGGGGAGCTGTTTTTT

v_call: TRBV2
clone_size: -
d_call: -
j_call: TRBJ1-2
cdr3_aa: CASSEYTDLGYTF
cdr3_nt: TGTGCCAGCAGTGAGTACACAGATCTAGGCTACACCTTC

v_call: TRBV7-3
clone_size: many
d_call: -
j_call: TRBJ2-7
cdr3_aa: CASSLTAGSEQYF
cdr3_nt: TGTGCCAGCAGCCTAACAGCGGGCTCCGAGCAGTACTTC

v_call: TRBV7-3
clone_size: many
d_call: TRBD2
j_call: TRBJ2-1
cdr3_aa: CASSLVAGGEYNEQFF
cdr3_nt: TGTGCCAGCAGCTTAGTAGCGGGGGGGGAGTACAATGAGCAGTTCTTC

v_call: TRBV7-3
clone_size: many
d_call: -
j_call: TRBJ2-2
cdr3_aa: CASSPGVNTGELFF
cdr3_nt: TGTGCCAGCAGCCCGGGGGTGAACACCGGGGAGCTGTTTTTT

v_call: TRBV18
clone_size: -
d_call: TRBD1
j_call: TRBJ2-7
cdr3_aa: CASSRTGTFTEQYF
cdr3_nt: TGTGCCAGCTCAAGGACAGGGACCTTCACCGAGCAGTACTTC

v_call: TRBV4-1
clone_size: -
d_call: TRBD1
j_call: TRBJ1-2
cdr3_aa: CASSQDTGATYGYTF
cdr3_nt: TGCGCCAGCAGCCAAGATACAGGGGCAACTTATGGCTACACCTTC

v_call: TRBV5-4
clone_size: -
d_call: TRBD1
j_call: TRBJ2-7
cdr3_aa: CASSRETGAYEQYF
cdr3_nt: TGTGCCAGCAGCAGAGAAACAGGGGCCTACGAGCAGTACTTC

v_call: TRBV10-3
clone_size: -
d_call: -
j_call: TRBJ2-7
cdr3_aa: CAIRGGLAASEQYF
cdr3_nt: TGTGCCATCAGGGGGGGACTCGCAGCTAGCGAGCAGTACTTC

v_call: TRBV27
clone_size: many
d_call: TRBD2
j_call: TRBJ2-1
cdr3_aa: CASSFVAGGRDNDEQFF
cdr3_nt: TGTGCCAGCAGTTTCGTAGCGGGAGGAAGGGACAATGATGAGCAGTTCTTC

v_call: TRBV28
clone_size: many
d_call: TRBD1
j_call: TRBJ2-7
cdr3_aa: CASSLPSRGRTTLDYEQYF
cdr3_nt: TGTGCCAGCAGTTTACCATCGAGGGGGCGGACGACCTTAGACTACGAGCAGTACTTC

v_call: TRBV7-2
clone_size: many
d_call: -
j_call: TRBJ2-7
cdr3_aa: CASSFRRGYEQYF
cdr3_nt: TGTGCCAGCAGCTTTAGACGCGGGTACGAGCAGTACTTC

v_call: TRBV20-1
clone_size: few
d_call: TRBD1
j_call: TRBJ1-4
cdr3_aa: CSANPRTGWDEKLFF
cdr3_nt: TGCAGTGCTAATCCCAGGACAGGGTGGGATGAAAAACTGTTTTTT

v_call: TRBV7-9
clone_size: -
d_call: -
j_call: TRBJ2-3
cdr3_aa: CASSPQTVADTQYF
cdr3_nt: TGTGCCAGCAGCCCTCAAACGGTTGCAGATACGCAGTATTTT

v_call: TRBV7-9
clone_size: few
d_call: -
j_call: TRBJ2-7
cdr3_aa: CVSSLGQYGEQYF
cdr3_nt: TGTGTCAGCAGCTTAGGACAGTATGGCGAGCAGTACTTC

v_call: TRBV11-1
clone_size: many
d_call: -
j_call: TRBJ2-3
cdr3_aa: CASSYDQGFRDTQYF
cdr3_nt: TGTGCCAGCAGCTACGATCAGGGCTTTAGGGATACGCAGTATTTT

v_call: TRBV3-1
clone_size: few
d_call: -
j_call: TRBJ2-1
cdr3_aa: CASSQDSRGNEQFF
cdr3_nt: TGTGCCAGCAGCCAAGATTCAAGAGGGAATGAGCAGTTCTTC

v_call: TRBV20-1
clone_size: few
d_call: TRBD1
j_call: TRBJ2-7
cdr3_aa: CSAWTGNSPYEQYF
cdr3_nt: TGCAGTGCTTGGACAGGCAATTCCCCCTACGAGCAGTACTTC

v_call: TRBV27
clone_size: -
d_call: TRBD2
j_call: TRBJ2-3
cdr3_aa: CASAAASGVRGTQYF
cdr3_nt: TGTGCCAGCGCGGCAGCTAGCGGGGTGCGGGGCACGCAGTATTTT

v_call: TRBV7-9
clone_size: -
d_call: TRBD1
j_call: TRBJ2-7
cdr3_aa: CASTIDRRQGHEQYF
cdr3_nt: TGTGCCAGCACCATCGATAGGAGACAGGGGCACGAGCAGTACTTC

v_call: TRBV7-6
clone_size: -
d_call: -
j_call: TRBJ1-5
cdr3_aa: CASSLLPQGLGNQPQHF
cdr3_nt: TGTGCCAGCAGCTTATTGCCGCAGGGTTTGGGCAATCAGCCCCAGCATTTT